Each of the 26 T cell receptor beta chains below was sequenced from the same sample in a study of cytomegalovirus exposure and HLA in healthy donors. PCR was performed using 60 Vbeta and 13 Jbeta primers. Data came from immunoSEQ multiplex PCR; TCRdb stores just in-frame clones and leaves some out. Among just over 95,000 clones listed, roughly 71% were seen once. Sequencing was performed on PBMCs. The receptors stem from a woman aged 35 to 49 in good health and CMV-seronegative.

Only a few counts were recorded for this clone. V is TRBV11-2 and J is TRBJ2-6; TRBD1 matches at 8 bases. The germline CDR1 and CDR2 sequences are SGHAT and FQNNGV. J lost 2 bases, V lost 5 bases, and 5 bases had no gene match. The CDR3 contains 16 residues. The CDR3, as DNA: TGTGCCAGCAGCGTGGACAGGGTTACTGGGGCCAACGTCCTGACTTTC. Amino acid sequence: CASSVDRVTGANVLTF.

V is TRBV4-1 and J is TRBJ2-7, with 11 bases identical to TRBD1. The CDR3 totals 14 residues. The junction had 5 bases not matched to a gene; V was cut back by 4 bases and J by 6 bases. Germline lookup yields CDR1 MGHRA and CDR2 YSYEKL. The CDR3 DNA sequence: TGCGCCAGCAGCCCTGGACAGGGGGCGTTCGAGCAGTACTTC. Translated, it gives CASSPGQGAFEQYF.

The genes are TRBV7-8 and TRBJ2-1; 11 bases are shared with TRBD2. Unmatched junction bases numbered 3, after V lost 2 bases and J lost 3 bases. Germline CDR1 is SGHVS and CDR2 is FQNEAQ. This CDR3 has 16 residues. The DNA of the CDR3 is TGTGCCAGCAGCTTAAGACTAGCGGGGAACTACAATGAGCAGTTCTTC. Its protein is CASSLRLAGNYNEQFF. The full variable domain, its missing parts supplied by reference TRBV7-8 and TRBJ2-1, is GAGVSQSPRYKVAKRGQDVALRCDPISGHVSLFWYQQALGQGPEFLTYFQNEAQLDKSGLPSDRFFAERPEGSVSTLKIQRTQQEDSAVYLCASSLRLAGNYNEQFFGPGTRLTVL.

The chain links TRBV5-4 to TRBJ1-2; weak D call: TRBD1 (6 bases). Trimming removed 1 base from V and 6 bases from J, with 16 bases in between. Germline V gene data show CDR1 as SGHNT and CDR2 as YYREEE (reference sequence). There are 15 residues in the CDR3. CDR3 sequence (DNA): TGTGCCAGCAGCTTGCAACCGGACAGTTGGGATGGCTACACCTTC. Protein product: CASSLQPDSWDGYTF.

This clone occurred once. The CDR3 region has the DNA TGCGCCAGCAGTTTAGCCGGACAGGGAGCAGCGAGCGAGCAGTACTTC. It translates to CASSLAGQGAASEQYF. The chain links TRBV10-1 to TRBJ2-7; 8 bases fit TRBD1. This CDR3 is 16 amino acids long. The junction had 15 bases not matched to a gene; V was cut back by 5 bases and J by 6 bases. Germline loops: CDR1 WNHNN, CDR2 SYGVQD (reference sequence).

The gene calls are TRBV5-6 and TRBJ1-1, with 8 bases that match TRBD1. The germline V gene has CDR1 SGHDT and CDR2 YYEEEE. V was clipped by 3 bases and J by 3 bases; unmatched bases: 13. The CDR3 runs 17 residues. The CDR3: CASSSIRDRPYDTEAFF. The CDR3 DNA reads as TGTGCCAGCAGCTCGATCCGGGACAGGCCATATGACACTGAAGCTTTCTTT.

This sequence joins TRBV7-6 and TRBJ2-3, with TRBD2 matching over 15 bases. Germline V gene data show CDR1 as SGHVS and CDR2 as FNYEAQ. This CDR3 spans 17 amino acids. V dropped 3 bases and J dropped 3; count of bases not matched to a gene: 4. This CDR3 reads CASSFRTSGGETDTQYF. The DNA of the CDR3 is TGTGCCAGCAGCTTCCGGACTAGCGGGGGGGAAACAGATACGCAGTATTTT.

There are a few counts of this clone. The V call is TRBV5-6, the J call TRBJ2-5; a weak D match, TRBD1 (5 bases). This CDR3 has 14 residues. Germline V lookup: CDR1 SGHDT, CDR2 YYEEEE. V gave up 0 bases and J gave up 3 bases, with 9 bases separating them. CDR3 amino acids: CASSLGAGKETQYF. CDR3 DNA: TGTGCCAGCAGCTTGGGAGCAGGGAAAGAGACCCAGTACTTC. Full variable domain (missing parts from reference TRBV5-6 and TRBJ2-5): DAGVTQSPTHLIKTRGQQVTLRCSPKSGHDTVSWYQQALGQGPQFIFQYYEEEERQRGNFPDRFSGHQFPNYSSELNVNALLLGDSALYLCASSLGAGKETQYFGPGTRLLVL.

The CDR3 DNA reads TGCGCCAGCAGCCGGACAGGGGACAGCACAGATACGCAGTATTTT. This encodes CASSRTGDSTDTQYF. V gene TRBV5-1 combines with J gene TRBJ2-3; 9 positions match TRBD1. CDR3 length: 15 amino acids. V was pared by 4 bases and J by 0 bases, with 3 bases of the junction left unmatched. Germline CDR1 and CDR2: SGHRS and YFSETQ. Full variable domain (remainder filled in from reference TRBV5-1 and TRBJ2-3): KAGVTQTPRYLIKTRGQQVTLSCSPISGHRSVSWYQQTPGQGLQFLFEYFSETQRNKGNFPGRFSGRQFSNSRSEMNVSTLELGDSALYLCASSRTGDSTDTQYFGPGTRLTVL.

The genes are TRBV29-1 and TRBJ1-2, with a possible D match to TRBD1 (5 bases). Germline loops: CDR1 SQVTM, CDR2 ANQGSEA. CDR3 length: 12 amino acids. V was clipped by 5 bases and J by 6 bases, with 13 bases between them. CDR3 sequence: CSVIEQADGYTF. In DNA, the CDR3 is TGCAGCGTTATCGAACAGGCAGATGGCTACACCTTC.

The sample holds a few counts of this clone. This chain connects TRBV19 to TRBJ1-1; 9 bases map to TRBD1. Germline CDR1 reads LNHDA; CDR2 reads SQIVND (reference sequence). V shed 6 bases and J 3 bases; nucleotides not matched to a gene: 5. The CDR3 has 14 residues. The DNA of the CDR3 is TGTGCCAGTAGGAGGACAGGGGACGACACTGAAGCTTTCTTT. This gives the protein CASRRTGDDTEAFF.

This chain uses TRBV7-9 with TRBJ1-4; 9 bases map to TRBD1. The CDR3 sequence is 16 residues long. In germline, CDR1 is SEHNR, CDR2 FQNEAQ (reference sequence). The junction had 9 bases not matched to a gene; V was cut back by 2 bases and J by 8 bases. CDR3: CASSLRTGAEGEKLFF. The DNA of the CDR3 is TGTGCCAGCAGCTTAAGGACAGGGGCGGAAGGAGAAAAACTGTTTTTT.

The chain carries TRBV5-6 and TRBJ2-3, with D uncertain. CDR1 is SGHDT, CDR2 YYEEEE, per germline. Deletions cut 1 base from V and 3 bases from J, with 15 bases between. This CDR3 contains 16 residues. CDR3 residues: CASSLLTTSRTDTQYF. The DNA of the CDR3 is TGTGCCAGCAGCTTGCTAACTACTTCTCGTACAGATACGCAGTATTTT.

The chain recombines TRBV7-2 with TRBJ1-3; 12 bases map to TRBD1. With 3 bases clipped from V and 4 bases from J, the junction kept 13 bases outside the gene matches. This CDR3 contains 19 residues. Germline V CDR1 and CDR2: SGHTA, FQGNSA. CDR3 amino acids: CASSLGQGATRRSGNTIYF. CDR3 bases: TGTGCCAGCAGCTTGGGACAGGGGGCGACTCGTCGATCCGGAAACACCATATATTTT.

The chain has TRBV6-5 and TRBJ1-1; D ambiguous. Trimming took off 6 bases at V and 3 bases at J, with 8 bases between the two ends. CDR1 and CDR2 from the germline V gene are MNHEY and SVGAGI. The CDR3 is made up of 12 amino acids. This CDR3 reads CASSQRDTEAFF. Here the CDR3 DNA reads TGTGCCAGCAGCCAACGGGACACTGAAGCTTTCTTT.

V gene TRBV7-9 combines with J gene TRBJ1-2; 9 bases are a match to TRBD1. The CDR3 loop spans 15 amino acids. CDR1 SEHNR and CDR2 FQNEAQ come from the germline V gene (reference sequence). V dropped 4 bases and J dropped 5; count of bases not matched to a gene: 8. In nucleotides, the CDR3 is TGTGCCAGCAGCTCGATTACAGGGACAGGGTATGGCTACACCTTC. Translated: CASSSITGTGYGYTF.

CDR3 DNA: TGCGCCAGCAGCTTGGGGTCAGGGTCTAATGAAAAACTGTTTTTT. Amino acids: CASSLGSGSNEKLFF. The chain recombines TRBV5-1 with TRBJ1-4; TRBD1 is a possible D gene (5 bases). V dropped 0 bases and J dropped 3 bases, with 9 bases sitting between them. The CDR3 runs 15 residues. CDR1 and CDR2 (germline): SGHRS, YFSETQ. Full variable domain (missing parts from reference TRBV5-1 and TRBJ1-4): KAGVTQTPRYLIKTRGQQVTLSCSPISGHRSVSWYQQTPGQGLQFLFEYFSETQRNKGNFPGRFSGRQFSNSRSEMNVSTLELGDSALYLCASSLGSGSNEKLFFGSGTQLSVL.

This clone was counted at least ten times. The gene calls are TRBV9 and TRBJ1-3; the match to TRBD1 covers 7 bases. The J segment lost 4 bases and the V segment lost 3 bases, leaving 4 bases of the junction unmatched. Germline CDR1 is SGDLS and CDR2 is YYNGEE. This CDR3 has 14 residues. The CDR3 region has the DNA TGTGCCAGCAGCGGGACAGGCGGGGGAAACACCATATATTTT. It codes for CASSGTGGGNTIYF.

This chain connects TRBV5-6 to TRBJ1-2; D unresolved. CDR1 is SGHDT, CDR2 YYEEEE, per germline. CDR3 length: 16 residues. The V end was cut by 0 bases, the J end by 1 base, with 13 bases between. This CDR3 reads CASSLGARLINYGYTF. In nucleotides, the CDR3 is TGTGCCAGCAGCTTGGGAGCTAGACTTATTAACTATGGCTACACCTTC.

The rearrangement uses TRBV5-6 and TRBJ2-1, with 8 bases fitting TRBD1. Germline V gene sequence: CDR1 SGHDT, CDR2 YYEEEE. Trimming took 0 bases from V and 13 from J; bases not matched to a gene: 6. This CDR3 is built from 13 residues. The CDR3 region has the DNA TGTGCCAGCAGCTTGGGCAGGGGGCTGCGCCAGTTCTTC. Amino acids: CASSLGRGLRQFF.

The chain couples TRBV5-1 to TRBJ1-1; the D gene is possibly TRBD1 (6 bases). This CDR3 has 13 amino acids. Looked up from germline, CDR1 is SGHRS and CDR2 is YFSETQ. The ends were cut back, 0 bases at V and 4 bases at J, with 7 bases in the middle. CDR3 coding DNA: TGCGCCAGCAGCTTGGGGACAGTCACTGAAGCTTTCTTT. Its translation is CASSLGTVTEAFF.

This rearrangement joins TRBV6-6 to TRBJ2-5; the D gene is possibly TRBD2 (6 bases). The CDR3 is made up of 12 amino acids. Trimming left V 6 bases short and J 5 bases short, with 10 bases between. Germline loops: CDR1 MNHNY, CDR2 SVGAGI (reference sequence). CDR3 bases: TGTGCCAGCAGCTCCCGGGGGGAGACCCAGTACTTC. Translating it yields CASSSRGETQYF.

This clone has just one count. V usage is TRBV4-1 and J usage is TRBJ2-6; D may be TRBD1 (6 bases). V gave up 4 bases and J gave up 0 bases, with 22 bases separating them. Germline V CDR1 and CDR2: MGHRA, YSYEKL. The CDR3 has 20 residues. CDR3 DNA: TGCGCCAGCAGCCCCGTGATTATGACAGGCGGACTCTCTGGGGCCAACGTCCTGACTTTC. It codes for CASSPVIMTGGLSGANVLTF.

This clone was counted between two and nine times. The chain links TRBV7-9 to TRBJ2-2; maybe TRBD2 (5 bases). Trimming cost V 1 base and J 5 bases, with 17 bases left between them. Germline V gives CDR1 SEHNR, CDR2 FQNEAQ (reference sequence). The CDR3 consists of 17 residues. As DNA, the CDR3 is TGTGCCAGCAGCTTAGTATCCGGCAGGACTGGAACCGGGGAGCTGTTTTTT. Protein sequence: CASSLVSGRTGTGELFF.

V is TRBV13 and J is TRBJ1-2; no clear D gene. Per germline, CDR1 PRHDT and CDR2 FYEKMQ (reference sequence). V lost 3 bases and J lost 8, with 13 bases in between. CDR3 size: 13 residues. The chain's CDR3 is CASSFNGKVGYTF. CDR3 nucleotide sequence: TGTGCCAGCAGCTTTAACGGGAAGGTAGGCTACACCTTC.

This clone occurred once. V and J are TRBV27 and TRBJ2-2; D is perhaps TRBD2 (7 bases). The CDR3 sequence is 15 residues long. Germline V lookup: CDR1 MNHEY, CDR2 SMNVEV (reference sequence). Trimming removed 3 bases from V and 6 bases from J, with 14 bases in between. The CDR3 loop is CASSFVGAGAGELFF. The CDR3 region has the DNA TGTGCCAGCAGTTTCGTGGGGGCGGGGGCCGGGGAGCTGTTTTTT.